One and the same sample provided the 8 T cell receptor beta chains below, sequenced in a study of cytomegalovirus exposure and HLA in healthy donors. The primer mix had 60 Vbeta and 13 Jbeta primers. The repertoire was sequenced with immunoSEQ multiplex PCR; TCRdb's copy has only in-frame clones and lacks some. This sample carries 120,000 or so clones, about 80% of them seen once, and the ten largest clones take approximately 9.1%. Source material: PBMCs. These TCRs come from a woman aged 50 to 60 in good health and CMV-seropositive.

This CDR3 is CASSEAGKNTEAFF. The DNA for the CDR3 is TGTGCCAGCAGTGAAGCAGGGAAGAACACTGAAGCTTTCTTT. V is TRBV25-1 and J is TRBJ1-1; TRBD1 is a possible D gene (5 bases). The length of the CDR3 is 14 residues. V was trimmed by 2 bases and J by 1 base, leaving 8 bases between them. Germline V gene lookup returns CDR1 MGHDK and CDR2 SYGVNS.

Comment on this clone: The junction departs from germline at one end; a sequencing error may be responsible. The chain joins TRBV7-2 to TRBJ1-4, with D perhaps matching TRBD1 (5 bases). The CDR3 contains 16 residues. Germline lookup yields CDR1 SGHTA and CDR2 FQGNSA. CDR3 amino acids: CASSQGRDSGGEKLFF. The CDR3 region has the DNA TGCGCCAGCAGCCAAGGCCGGGACTCCGGAGGTGAAAAACTGTTTTTT.

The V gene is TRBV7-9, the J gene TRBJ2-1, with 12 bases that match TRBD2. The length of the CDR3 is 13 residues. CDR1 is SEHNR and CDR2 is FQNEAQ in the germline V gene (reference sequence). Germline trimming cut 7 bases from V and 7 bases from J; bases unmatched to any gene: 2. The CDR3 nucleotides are TGTGCCAGCATCCTAGCGGGAGGGAATGAGCAGTTCTTC. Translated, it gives CASILAGGNEQFF.

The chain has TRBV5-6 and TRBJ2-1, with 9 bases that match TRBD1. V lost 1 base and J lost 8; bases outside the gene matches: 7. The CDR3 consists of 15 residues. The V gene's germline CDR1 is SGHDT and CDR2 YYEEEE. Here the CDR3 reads CASSLRGTGFDEQFF. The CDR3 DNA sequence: TGTGCCAGCAGCTTGAGGGGGACAGGGTTTGATGAGCAGTTCTTC.

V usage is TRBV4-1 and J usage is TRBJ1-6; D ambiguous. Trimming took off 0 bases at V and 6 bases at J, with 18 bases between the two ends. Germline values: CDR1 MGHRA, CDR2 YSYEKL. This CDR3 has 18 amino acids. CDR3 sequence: CASSQDGGGRRRNSPLHF. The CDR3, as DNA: TGCGCCAGCAGCCAAGATGGTGGCGGACGGAGGCGTAATTCACCCCTCCACTTT.

The DNA of the CDR3 is TGTGCCAGCAGCTCCGCAGGTGGAGGGGTGCAGTTCTTC. This gives the protein CASSSAGGGVQFF. The chain joins TRBV7-9 to TRBJ2-1; weak D call: TRBD2 (6 bases). The CDR3 loop spans 13 amino acids. The germline CDR1 and CDR2 sequences are SEHNR and FQNEAQ (reference sequence). With 4 bases removed from V and 12 bases from J, the gap between germline ends came to 16 bases.

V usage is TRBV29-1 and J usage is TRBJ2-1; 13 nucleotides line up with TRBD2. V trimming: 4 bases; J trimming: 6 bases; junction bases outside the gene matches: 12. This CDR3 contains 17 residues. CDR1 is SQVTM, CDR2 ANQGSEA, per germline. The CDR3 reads CSVGTRLAGGGSNEQFF. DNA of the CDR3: TGCAGCGTTGGGACGAGACTAGCGGGAGGTGGCTCCAATGAGCAGTTCTTC.

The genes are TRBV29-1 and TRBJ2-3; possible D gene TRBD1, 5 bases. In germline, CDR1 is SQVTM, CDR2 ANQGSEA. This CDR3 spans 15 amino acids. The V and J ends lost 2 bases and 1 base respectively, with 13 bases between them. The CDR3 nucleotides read TGCAGCGTTGAAACAGGTTCCGCGGGCACAGATACGCAGTATTTT. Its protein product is CSVETGSAGTDTQYF.